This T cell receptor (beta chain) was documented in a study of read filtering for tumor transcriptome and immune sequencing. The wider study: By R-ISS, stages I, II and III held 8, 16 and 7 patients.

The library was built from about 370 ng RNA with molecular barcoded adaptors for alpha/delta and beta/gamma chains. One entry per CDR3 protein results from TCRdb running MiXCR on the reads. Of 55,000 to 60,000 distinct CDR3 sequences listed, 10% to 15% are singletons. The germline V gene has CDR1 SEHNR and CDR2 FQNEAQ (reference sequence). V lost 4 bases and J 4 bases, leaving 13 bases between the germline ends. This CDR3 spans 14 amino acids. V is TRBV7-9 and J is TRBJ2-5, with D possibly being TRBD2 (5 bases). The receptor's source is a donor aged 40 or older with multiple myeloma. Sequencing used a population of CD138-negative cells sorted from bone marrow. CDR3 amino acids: CASSSAGRSETQYF. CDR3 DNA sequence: TGTGCCAGCAGCTCCGCGGGCAGGTCAGAGACCCAGTACTTC.